This entry is about one TCR beta chain. Its antigen remains undetermined. Base qualities were left out, and no much larger clone turns up one base away. These data are taken from a study of blood T cell repertoires in COVID-19 (TCRdb year 2020). About the study as a whole: Collaborator samples came from the United States, Italy and Spain and covered acute and convalescent phases of COVID-19. The material from the prospective study consisted of cDNA or gDNA derived from T cells, B-cell-depleted T cells, or PBMCs. Subjects who had been exposed to COVID-19, were actively infected with it, or had recovered from it provided the deeply sampled blood TCRbeta repertoires that made up the dataset. A freely available public database, intended as a resource for researchers studying the immune response to SARS-CoV-2, is where the repertoires were released. The samples were drawn from the first 160 participants of the ongoing ImmuneRACE study and from some 1,300 subjects provided by 6 global collaborators. The sample metadata nearly always contained a de-identified subject ID, COVID-19 status, age in years and sex. Where HLA class I and class II types were available, the types were taken from metadata supplied by the sample provider, not from assay-based typing. Summary of the overall study and its limitations: The amount of clinical and demographic metadata varied by source and participant and was provided uncurated.

CDR3 length: 14 amino acids, cysteine to phenylalanine. The only DNA kept is the CDR3, 42 bases in frame from the first base. V is pared back by 4 bases and J by 7 bases, with 17 bases lying between the germline termini. The germline V gene gives CDR1 as SGHDT and CDR2 as YYEEEE. TCRbeta CDR3 regions were amplified from genomic DNA using the immunoSEQ Assay, a bias-controlled multiplex PCR. Per the source publication's procedure: The number of nucleated cells in each sample was estimated by amplification of reference gene primers within the assay. Sequence reads were collapsed and filtered to measure the absolute abundance of every unique TCRbeta CDR3 rearrangement. For each sample, productive Simpson clonality was calculated as the square root of Simpson's diversity index over productive rearrangements. Sourced from immuneACCESS, this table was stored by TCRdb with only in-frame sequences that have V and J called. A share of the clones is absent; for the studies checked, an unresolved V gene accounts for under half, and the remainder has no known explanation. The DNA was the basis for D and trimming; V, J and clone size are from that table. A total of approximately 100,000 clones appear in this sample, about 91% of them only once. The leading ten clones occupy 5.5% to 7% of the sample.

Whole blood was collected in K2EDTA tubes by collaborating institutions according to the institutions' own protocols. For TCRbeta analysis, collaborator samples were shipped as frozen whole blood, as isolated PBMCs, or as DNA extracted from either sample type. This TCR was sampled from a human donor in a cohort sampled during active COVID-19. The chain links TRBV5-6 with TRBJ1-1, and possibly TRBD1, on 5 matching bases. Material: peripheral blood. CDR3 region: CASSPDSANVEAFF. The sequence in DNA is TGTGCCAGCAGCCCTGACAGTGCGAACGTTGAAGCTTTCTTT.